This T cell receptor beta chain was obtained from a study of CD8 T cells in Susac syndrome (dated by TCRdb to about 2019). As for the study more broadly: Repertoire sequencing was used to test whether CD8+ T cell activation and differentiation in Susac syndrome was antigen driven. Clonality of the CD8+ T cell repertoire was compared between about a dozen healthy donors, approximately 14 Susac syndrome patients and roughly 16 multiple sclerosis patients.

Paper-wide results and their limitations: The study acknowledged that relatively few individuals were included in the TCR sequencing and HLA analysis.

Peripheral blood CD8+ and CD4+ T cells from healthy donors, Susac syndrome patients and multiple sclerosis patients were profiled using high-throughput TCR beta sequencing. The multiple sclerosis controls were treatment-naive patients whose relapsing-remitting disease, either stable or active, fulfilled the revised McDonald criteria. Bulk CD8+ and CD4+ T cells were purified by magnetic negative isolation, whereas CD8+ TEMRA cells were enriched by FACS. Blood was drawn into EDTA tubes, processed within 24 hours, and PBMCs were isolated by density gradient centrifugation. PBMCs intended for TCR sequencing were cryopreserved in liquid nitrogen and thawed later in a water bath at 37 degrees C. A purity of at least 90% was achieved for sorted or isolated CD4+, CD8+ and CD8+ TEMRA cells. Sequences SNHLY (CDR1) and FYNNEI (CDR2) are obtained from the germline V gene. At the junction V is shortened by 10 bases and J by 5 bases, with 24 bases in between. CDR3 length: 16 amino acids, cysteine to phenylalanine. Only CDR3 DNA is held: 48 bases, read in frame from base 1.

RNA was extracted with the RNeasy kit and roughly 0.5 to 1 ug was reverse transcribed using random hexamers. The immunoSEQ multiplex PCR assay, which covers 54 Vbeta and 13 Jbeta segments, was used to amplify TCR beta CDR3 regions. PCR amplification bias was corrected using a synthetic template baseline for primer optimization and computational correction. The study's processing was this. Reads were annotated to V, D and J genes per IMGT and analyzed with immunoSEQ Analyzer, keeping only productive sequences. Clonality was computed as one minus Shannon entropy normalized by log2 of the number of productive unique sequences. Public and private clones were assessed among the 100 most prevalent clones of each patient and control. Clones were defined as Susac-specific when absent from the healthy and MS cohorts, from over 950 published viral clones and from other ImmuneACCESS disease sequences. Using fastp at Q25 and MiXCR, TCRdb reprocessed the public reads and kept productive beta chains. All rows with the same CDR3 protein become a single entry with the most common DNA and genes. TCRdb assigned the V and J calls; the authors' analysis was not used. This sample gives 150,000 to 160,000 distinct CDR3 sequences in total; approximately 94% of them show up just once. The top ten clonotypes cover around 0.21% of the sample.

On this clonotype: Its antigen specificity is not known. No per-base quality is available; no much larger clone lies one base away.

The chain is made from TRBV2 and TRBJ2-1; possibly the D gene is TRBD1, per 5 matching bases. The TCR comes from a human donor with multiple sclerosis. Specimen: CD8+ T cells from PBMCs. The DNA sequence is TGTGCCACCAAGCTACGGGTGGGGCCACCCAACAATGAGCAGTTCTTC. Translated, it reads CATKLRVGPPNNEQFF.